The 4 T cell receptor beta chains presented below share a single source sample, sequenced in a study of cytomegalovirus exposure and HLA in healthy donors. Both 60 Vbeta primers and 13 Jbeta primers went into the PCR. Libraries were prepared by immunoSEQ multiplex PCR; TCRdb keeps only in-frame clonotypes and omits some of them. The sample includes about 120,000 clones, roughly 60% of them seen just once. The sequencing sample was made of PBMCs. The receptors were sampled from a middle-aged man in good health and CMV-seropositive.

This chain's CDR3 is CASNPSGTYNEQFF. In nucleotides, the CDR3 is TGTGCCAGCAACCCTAGCGGAACCTACAATGAGCAGTTCTTC. The J gene is TRBJ2-1, the V gene TRBV2, with 7 bases matching TRBD2. J was trimmed by 2 bases and V by 7 bases; bases with no gene match: 5. From germline, CDR1 is SNHLY and CDR2 FYNNEI. The CDR3 sequence is 14 residues long.

The chain couples TRBV9 to TRBJ1-2; D is ambiguous. The length of the CDR3 is 17 residues. Trimming removed 3 bases at V and 3 bases at J, with 21 bases between. CDR1 SGDLS and CDR2 YYNGEE come from the germline V gene. CDR3 in amino acids: CASSALNPGIQYYGYTF. DNA of the CDR3: TGTGCCAGCAGCGCCCTTAATCCCGGGATACAATACTATGGCTACACCTTC.

The V call is TRBV5-1, the J call TRBJ1-2; D call uncertain. The germline gives CDR1 SGHRS, CDR2 YFSETQ. The CDR3 loop spans 14 amino acids. Trimming pared 0 bases from V and 5 bases from J, leaving 11 bases between. The CDR3 sequence: CASSLAVTPYGYTF. DNA of the CDR3: TGCGCCAGCAGCTTGGCTGTAACACCTTATGGCTACACCTTC.

The rearrangement joins TRBV10-1 to TRBJ1-1; D gene unclear. The V gene lost 3 bases and the J gene lost 2 bases, with 10 bases spanning the gap. This CDR3 comprises 14 residues. Germline loops: CDR1 WNHNN, CDR2 SYGVQD (reference sequence). CDR3 in DNA: TGCGCCAGCAGTGATACGAGTTCTAACACTGAAGCTTTCTTT. Translating it yields CASSDTSSNTEAFF.